Shown below are 17 T cell receptor beta chains from a single sample sequenced in a study of OX40 agonist ivuxolimab in advanced cancers. Library preparation was by the immunoSEQ multiplex PCR assay. What TCRdb holds here is the immuneACCESS table cut down to in-frame rearrangements. Part of the clones is not present; checked against another copy, under half of the missing clones reflect an unresolved V gene, and the others are unexplained. The sample table lists tens of thousands of clones, more than 85% of them with a count of one. Clones ranked in the top ten supply 6.2% of the sample. The material was CD4+ or CD8+ T cells sorted from blood, obtained in a trial of the OX40 agonist ivuxolimab. The receptors were gathered from an adult with an advanced solid tumor such as melanoma, head and neck, liver or kidney cancer.

The chain has TRBV11-2 and TRBJ2-5, with TRBD2 matching over 7 bases. CDR1 and CDR2 (germline): SGHAT, FQNNGV. J lost 3 bases, V lost 1 base, and 8 bases had no gene match. There are 16 residues in the CDR3. CDR3 protein: CASSLVYGAGEETQYF. The CDR3 DNA follows: TGTGCCAGCAGCTTAGTGTATGGTGCGGGAGAAGAGACCCAGTACTTC. The complete variable domain, with remaining parts taken from reference TRBV11-2 and TRBJ2-5, reads EAGVAQSPRYKIIEKRQSVAFWCNPISGHATLYWYQQILGQGPKLLIQFQNNGVVDDSQLPKDRFSAERLKGVDSTLKIQPAKLEDSAVYLCASSLVYGAGEETQYFGPGTRLLVL.

The rearrangement joins TRBV6-5 to TRBJ2-7; tentative D call: TRBD2 (5 bases). CDR3 length: 14 amino acids. V was cut by 6 bases and J by 6 bases, with 18 bases left in between. The germline CDR1 and CDR2 sequences are MNHEY and SVGAGI. CDR3 coding DNA: TGTGCCAGCAGCCCCCTCGGGGTAGCAGGCGAGCAGTACTTC. It is translated as CASSPLGVAGEQYF.

The rearrangement links TRBV4-3 to TRBJ2-1; D ambiguous. The germline V and J ends were trimmed by 0 bases and 7 bases, with 10 bases remaining between them. The CDR3 has 14 residues. CDR1 and CDR2 from the germline V gene are LGHNA and YSLEER. The CDR3 protein is CASSQEGLLNEQFF. CDR3 bases: TGCGCCAGCAGCCAAGAGGGCCTACTAAATGAGCAGTTCTTC.

V usage is TRBV13 and J usage is TRBJ2-7; either TRBD1 or TRBD2 may fit D (6 bases each). The CDR3 sequence is 14 residues long. Germline V gives CDR1 PRHDT, CDR2 FYEKMQ (reference sequence). The V end was cut by 5 bases, the J end by 3 bases, with 14 bases between. The DNA for the CDR3 is TGTGCCAGCAGCCCAATAGCGGACAGCTACGAGCAGTACTTC. This sequence encodes CASSPIADSYEQYF.

The rearrangement links TRBV21-1 to TRBJ2-7; TRBD2 was called by the table and not checked on the DNA. TRBV21-1 is shown as a pseudogene. The CDR3 extends over 15 amino acids. The CDR3: CASSKAAGGTYEQYF. CDR3 nucleotides: TGTGCCAGCAGCAAAGCGGCGGGGGGAACCTACGAGCAGTACTTC.

V is TRBV7-8 and J is TRBJ2-7, with D possibly being TRBD1 (7 bases). The germline V and J ends were trimmed by 0 bases and 2 bases, with 14 bases remaining between them. The CDR3 has 16 residues. Germline V CDR1 and CDR2: SGHVS, FQNEAQ. The CDR3 region is CASSLARGTAAYEQYF. CDR3 DNA sequence: TGTGCCAGCAGCTTAGCACGGGGGACAGCAGCCTACGAGCAGTACTTC. The full variable domain, with the rest looked up from reference TRBV7-8 and TRBJ2-7, is GAGVSQSPRYKVAKRGQDVALRCDPISGHVSLFWYQQALGQGPEFLTYFQNEAQLDKSGLPSDRFFAERPEGSVSTLKIQRTQQEDSAVYLCASSLARGTAAYEQYFGPGTRLTVT.

The chain has TRBV6-5 and TRBJ1-1, with a possible D match to TRBD1 (6 bases). Per germline, CDR1 MNHEY and CDR2 SVGAGI. CDR3 length equals 14 residues. Trimming removed 6 bases from V and 3 bases from J, with 14 bases in between. The CDR3, as DNA: TGTGCCAGCAGGCTTGGACAGACCTACACTGAAGCTTTCTTT. This encodes CASRLGQTYTEAFF.

V is TRBV19 and J is TRBJ2-5; a weak D match, TRBD2 (6 bases). The germline V gene has CDR1 LNHDA and CDR2 SQIVND (reference sequence). Between the trimmed V and J ends, which lost 4 bases and 5 bases, there was a span of 17 bases. CDR3 length equals 15 residues. This CDR3 is CASSNSLEGLETQYF. For the CDR3, the DNA is TGTGCCAGTAGTAACTCTCTGGAGGGTTTGGAGACCCAGTACTTC.

The V gene is TRBV2, the J gene TRBJ2-3, with D perhaps matching TRBD1 or TRBD2 (5 bases each). V shed 8 bases and J shed 6 bases, with 15 bases lying between them. From germline, CDR1 is SNHLY and CDR2 FYNNEI. This CDR3 is 13 amino acids long. The CDR3 here is CASEGTERDTQYF. CDR3 sequence (DNA): TGTGCCAGCGAGGGGACGGAGAGGGATACGCAGTATTTT.

The chain uses TRBV10-2 and TRBJ2-2; TRBD2 matches 12 bases. This CDR3 is built from 15 residues. V shed 4 bases, J shed 6 bases, and the junction held 3 bases outside the gene matches. Per germline, CDR1 WSHSY and CDR2 SAAADI. The CDR3 loop reads CASSGASGRAGELFF. CDR3 sequence (DNA): TGCGCCAGCAGTGGGGCTAGCGGGAGGGCCGGGGAGCTGTTTTTT.

Remarks on this clone: A junction end diverges from the germline sequence, so it may reflect a read error. This chain joins TRBV5-3 and TRBJ1-1; no clear D gene. Being an ORF, TRBV5-3 has a function that is uncertain. This CDR3 region has 13 residues. The CDR3 here is CASSFGPGTEAFF. DNA of the CDR3: TGTGCCAGCAGCTTCGGCCCGGGGACTGAAGCTTTCTTT.

This chain links TRBV5-1 with TRBJ2-3; 10 positions match TRBD2. With V trimmed by 1 base and J by 3 bases, 8 bases remained unmatched. There are 17 residues in the CDR3. Per germline, CDR1 SGHRS and CDR2 YFSETQ. CDR3 nucleotide sequence: TGCGCCAGCAGCTTGTCTCTAGCGGGAGAGTCTACAGATACGCAGTATTTT. Translating gives CASSLSLAGESTDTQYF.

This chain connects TRBV5-6 to TRBJ1-1; D is unclear. The CDR3 spans 15 residues. Per the germline V gene, CDR1 is SGHDT and CDR2 is YYEEEE. Trimming left V 0 bases short and J 0 bases short, with 9 bases between. CDR3 region: CASSLERNMNTEAFF. Written as DNA, the CDR3 is TGTGCCAGCAGCTTGGAAAGGAACATGAACACTGAAGCTTTCTTT.

The count of this clone is one. CDR3 in DNA: TGCGCCAGCAGCTTCCGGACAGGGGGGCAAGCAACTGAAGCTTTCTTT. Translation gives CASSFRTGGQATEAFF. The chain links TRBV4-1 to TRBJ1-1; 10 nucleotides align to TRBD1. The CDR3 runs to 16 residues. After removal of 5 bases from V and 5 bases from J, the junction contained 11 bases not matched to a gene. Germline lookup yields CDR1 MGHRA and CDR2 YSYEKL.

J is TRBJ2-1 and V is TRBV9; D remains ambiguous. V lost 0 bases, J lost 4 bases, and 11 bases lay in between. The CDR3 runs to 15 residues. Looked up from germline, CDR1 is SGDLS and CDR2 is YYNGEE. DNA of the CDR3: TGTGCCAGCAGCGTAGAAGGGTCTAAGTACAATGAGCAGTTCTTC. Translating gives CASSVEGSKYNEQFF.

The gene calls are TRBV21-1 and TRBJ1-2. TRBV21-1 is a known pseudogene. The CDR3 contains 12 residues. The CDR3 loop reads CASSKIRAGYTF. CDR3 DNA: TGTGCCAGCAGCAAAATAAGGGCGGGCTACACCTTC.

This clone was seen only a few times. This chain uses TRBV27 with TRBJ2-7; D ambiguous. In germline, CDR1 is MNHEY, CDR2 SMNVEV (reference sequence). V lost 0 bases, J lost 4 bases, and 7 bases lay in between. CDR3 length equals 13 residues. The CDR3 region has the DNA TGTGCCAGCAGTTTATCCGGAGTTTACGAGCAGTACTTC. Its protein product is CASSLSGVYEQYF.